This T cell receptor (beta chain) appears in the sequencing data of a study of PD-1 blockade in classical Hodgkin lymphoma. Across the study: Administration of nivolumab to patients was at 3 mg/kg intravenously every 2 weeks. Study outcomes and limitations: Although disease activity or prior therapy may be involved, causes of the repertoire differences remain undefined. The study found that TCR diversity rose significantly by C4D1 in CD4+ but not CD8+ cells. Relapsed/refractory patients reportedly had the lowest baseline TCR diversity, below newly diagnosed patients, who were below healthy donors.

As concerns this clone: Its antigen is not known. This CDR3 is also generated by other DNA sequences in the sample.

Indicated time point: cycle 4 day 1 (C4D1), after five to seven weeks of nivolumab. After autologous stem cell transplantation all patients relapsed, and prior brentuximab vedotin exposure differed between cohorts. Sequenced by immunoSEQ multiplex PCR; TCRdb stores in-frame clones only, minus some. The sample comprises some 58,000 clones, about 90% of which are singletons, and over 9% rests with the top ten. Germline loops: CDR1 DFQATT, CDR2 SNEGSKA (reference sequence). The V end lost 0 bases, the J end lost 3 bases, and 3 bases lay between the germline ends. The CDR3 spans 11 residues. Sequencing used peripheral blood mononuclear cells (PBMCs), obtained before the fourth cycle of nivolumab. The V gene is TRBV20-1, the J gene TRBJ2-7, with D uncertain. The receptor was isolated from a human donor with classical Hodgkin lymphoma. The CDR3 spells CSARDSYEQYF. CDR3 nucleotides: TGCAGTGCTAGAGACAGCTACGAGCAGTACTTC.